This T cell receptor (beta chain) stems from a study of blood T cell repertoires in COVID-19. The table came from immunoSEQ multiplex PCR; TCRdb's copy has only in-frame clones and leaves some out. The sample shows about 400,000 clones, approximately 85% of them seen only once. This CDR3 has 14 residues. V lost 5 bases and J lost 7; bases outside the gene matches: 5. Germline lookup yields CDR1 SGHNT and CDR2 YENEEA. V and J are TRBV11-3 and TRBJ1-6; 7 bases are a match to TRBD1. Sequencing input: PBMCs or T cells enriched from blood (not recorded which). This sequence was found in a woman between 40 and 55 years old with acute COVID-19. The CDR3 spells CASSEQGLNSPLHF. DNA of the CDR3: TGTGCCAGCAGCGAACAGGGGTTGAATTCACCCCTCCACTTT.